The next 32 T cell receptor beta chains were all read from a single sample in a study of shared clonotypes between healthy human individuals. Profiled with immunoSEQ multiplex PCR; TCRdb holds only in-frame clones, not every one. The top ten hold around 1.4% of the sample, which has over a million clones, about 77% seen once. The sample consisted of memory CD4+ T cells sorted from blood. Stated subset: CD45RA-negative fraction. These receptors all come from a man younger than 35 in good health.

The chain recombines TRBV6-5 with TRBJ2-7; TRBD1 matches at 11 bases. Germline CDR1 reads MNHEY; CDR2 reads SVGAGI. Losses at the gene ends were 5 bases for V and 2 bases for J; bases not matched to a gene: 5. CDR3 length: 15 amino acids. This chain's CDR3 is CASSSRDRGTYEQYF. CDR3 sequence (DNA): TGTGCCAGCAGTAGCCGGGACAGGGGGACCTACGAGCAGTACTTC.

The chain uses TRBV2 and TRBJ2-1, with TRBD2 identical over 7 bases. The germline V gene has CDR1 SNHLY and CDR2 FYNNEI. After removal of 4 bases from V and 0 bases from J, the junction contained 6 bases not matched to a gene. This CDR3 is 16 amino acids long. CDR3: CASSGQGGSSYNEQFF. Written as DNA, the CDR3 is TGTGCCAGCAGTGGCCAGGGCGGGAGCTCCTACAATGAGCAGTTCTTC.

This clone was counted only a few times. The CDR3 loop reads CASRGAYALNYGYTF. As DNA, the CDR3 is TGTGCCAGCAGGGGGGCTTATGCCCTTAACTATGGCTACACCTTC. The chain carries TRBV6-1 and TRBJ1-2, with D tentatively TRBD1 (6 bases). V lost 6 bases and J 1 base, leaving 15 bases between the germline ends. CDR3 length: 15 residues. The V gene's germline CDR1 is MNHNS and CDR2 SASEGT.

V gene TRBV11-2 combines with J gene TRBJ2-3, with TRBD1 identical over 7 bases. The CDR3 is 15 residues long. V lost 0 bases to trimming and J lost 2 bases; unmatched junction nucleotides: 2. Per the germline V gene, CDR1 is SGHAT and CDR2 is FQNNGV. The CDR3 protein is CASSLDGTDTDTQYF. The CDR3 DNA reads as TGTGCCAGCAGCTTAGACGGGACAGACACAGATACGCAGTATTTT.

V is TRBV5-1 and J is TRBJ2-4, with 7 bases aligning to TRBD2. Trimming took 0 bases from V and 1 from J; bases not matched to a gene: 4. Germline lookup yields CDR1 SGHRS and CDR2 YFSETQ. The CDR3 spans 16 residues. The CDR3 bases are TGCGCCAGCAGCTTGGACGCCGGGAGGGCCAAAAACATTCAGTACTTC. This sequence encodes CASSLDAGRAKNIQYF.

This chain uses TRBV7-2 with TRBJ2-7; D is perhaps TRBD1 or TRBD2 (5 bases each). This CDR3 comprises 14 residues. The ends were cut back, 3 bases at V and 3 bases at J, with 12 bases in the middle. Per the germline V gene, CDR1 is SGHTA and CDR2 is FQGNSA. As DNA, the CDR3 is TGTGCCAGCAGCTTGAGGGGACCTATCTACGAGCAGTACTTC. Translating it yields CASSLRGPIYEQYF.

This rearrangement joins TRBV5-1 to TRBJ2-2; TRBD2 is a possible D gene (5 bases). The ends were cut back, 3 bases at V and 0 bases at J, with 9 bases in the middle. CDR3 length: 15 residues. Germline loops: CDR1 SGHRS, CDR2 YFSETQ. CDR3 sequence (DNA): TGCGCCAGCAGCTCCCGGACTCCGAACACCGGGGAGCTGTTTTTT. Protein product: CASSSRTPNTGELFF. Full variable domain (remainder filled in from reference TRBV5-1 and TRBJ2-2): KAGVTQTPRYLIKTRGQQVTLSCSPISGHRSVSWYQQTPGQGLQFLFEYFSETQRNKGNFPGRFSGRQFSNSRSEMNVSTLELGDSALYLCASSSRTPNTGELFFGEGSRLTVL.

Comment on this clone: At one end the junction does not follow the germline gene, possibly because of a read error. J is TRBJ2-1 and V is TRBV28, with D tentatively TRBD2 (5 bases). The CDR3 spans 15 residues. CDR1 MDHEN and CDR2 SYDVKM come from the germline V gene. The CDR3 region has the DNA TGTGCCAGCACTTTAACGGGGTTGGGGTACAATGAGCAGTTCTTC. Amino acid sequence: CASTLTGLGYNEQFF.

The chain has TRBV9 and TRBJ2-1, with 8 bases matching TRBD2. This CDR3 spans 16 amino acids. J lost 1 base, V lost 3 bases, and 6 bases had no gene match. Germline V gene data show CDR1 as SGDLS and CDR2 as YYNGEE. The CDR3 is CASSGLAGYSYNEQFF. CDR3 in DNA: TGTGCCAGCAGCGGGCTAGCGGGTTATTCCTACAATGAGCAGTTCTTC.

This rearrangement joins TRBV4-1 to TRBJ2-1; TRBD1 or TRBD2 may be the D gene (5 bases each). CDR3 length: 16 residues. Germline V gives CDR1 MGHRA, CDR2 YSYEKL. Trimming took off 0 bases at V and 10 bases at J, with 19 bases between the two ends. CDR3 sequence reads: CASSQDLGLRGGEQFF. Written as DNA, the CDR3 is TGCGCCAGCAGCCAAGACTTAGGACTTCGTGGGGGAGAGCAGTTCTTC.

This clone was detected only once. This rearrangement joins TRBV7-2 to TRBJ1-5; no definite D call. The germline V gene encodes CDR1 SGHTA and CDR2 FQGNSA. This CDR3 contains 12 residues. The ends were cut back, 5 bases at V and 6 bases at J, with 8 bases in the middle. The CDR3 sequence: CASSSYGQPQHF. The CDR3 DNA reads as TGTGCCAGCAGCAGCTACGGTCAGCCCCAGCATTTT.

To note about this clone: In the same sample, other DNA sequences code for this CDR3. The chain employs TRBV28 and TRBJ2-7; no clear D gene. V was pared by 5 bases and J by 3 bases, with 5 bases between. The CDR3 is made up of 11 amino acids. The germline CDR1 and CDR2 sequences are MDHEN and SYDVKM. DNA for the CDR3: TGTGCCAGCAGTCGTGACTACGAGCAGTACTTC. It translates to CASSRDYEQYF.

The rearrangement uses TRBV4-1 and TRBJ2-4, with unresolved D. V was trimmed by 2 bases and J by 2 bases, leaving 10 bases between them. The germline CDR1 and CDR2 sequences are MGHRA and YSYEKL. The CDR3 runs 15 residues. CDR3 in amino acids: CASSQMQVSKNIQYF. CDR3 nucleotide sequence: TGCGCCAGCAGCCAAATGCAGGTGTCCAAAAACATTCAGTACTTC.

The chain is built from TRBV5-8 and TRBJ1-2; possibly TRBD1 for D (5 bases). The CDR3 is 15 residues long. Trimming took 3 bases from V and 5 from J, leaving 17 bases between them. From germline, CDR1 is SGHTS and CDR2 YDEGEE. CDR3 DNA: TGTGCCAGCAGCTCCATCGGGGCGCTCAAGTATGGCTACACCTTC. Translation gives CASSSIGALKYGYTF.

CDR3 residues: CAISSSGRVDTQYF. CDR3 sequence (DNA): TGTGCCATCAGCTCCAGCGGGAGGGTAGATACGCAGTATTTT. The V call is TRBV10-3, the J call TRBJ2-3; 10 nucleotides agree with TRBD2. V trimming: 6 bases; J trimming: 5 bases; junction bases outside the gene matches: 5. The CDR3 spans 14 residues. Germline CDR1 ENHRY, CDR2 SYGVKD.

This clone was detected only a few times. V is TRBV4-1 and J is TRBJ2-1; no reliable D call. Germline V gives CDR1 MGHRA, CDR2 YSYEKL. The CDR3 is 13 residues long. V lost 8 bases to trimming and J lost 8 bases, with 16 bases between them. The CDR3 coding sequence is TGCGCCAGCCGAAGGTCGCAGGTCGATGAGCAGTTCTTC. Translation: CASRRSQVDEQFF.

CDR3 nucleotide sequence: TGTGCCAGTGGGTGGAACTACAATGAGCAGTTCTTC. Translating gives CASGWNYNEQFF. The chain recombines TRBV19 with TRBJ2-1; D remains unclear. CDR1 and CDR2 (germline): LNHDA, SQIVND (reference sequence). Deletions cut 8 bases from V and 3 bases from J, with 8 bases between. The CDR3 is 12 residues long.

The chain joins TRBV30 to TRBJ1-1; TRBD1 matches 8 bases. The CDR3 runs to 14 residues. CDR1 is GTSNPN and CDR2 is SVGIG in the germline V gene (reference sequence). With 5 bases clipped from V and 9 bases from J, the junction kept 14 bases outside the gene matches. The CDR3 protein is CAWGTGGGNPKAFF. The CDR3 DNA is TGTGCCTGGGGGACAGGTGGAGGGAACCCGAAAGCTTTCTTT.

The chain couples TRBV6-1 to TRBJ1-2, with D possibly TRBD1 on 5 matching bases. The CDR3 spans 14 residues. Germline-derived CDR1 and CDR2 are MNHNS and SASEGT. The V and J ends lost 5 bases and 7 bases respectively, with 17 bases between them. The CDR3 nucleotides are TGTGCCAGCAGTTCTGAATGGGGGTCGGGTGGCTACACCTTC. This translates into CASSSEWGSGGYTF.

The chain couples TRBV10-3 to TRBJ2-2; weak D call: TRBD1 (6 bases). The V gene lost 5 bases and the J gene lost 6 bases, with 16 bases spanning the gap. CDR1 is ENHRY, CDR2 SYGVKD, per germline. The CDR3 has 15 residues. CDR3 region: CAISIQGSAAGELFF. In DNA form, the CDR3 reads TGTGCCATCAGTATACAGGGAAGTGCGGCCGGGGAGCTGTTTTTT.

With respect to this clone: A clone one base away is much larger, so this may be a read error. The CDR3 region has the DNA TGTGCCAGCAGTTTTCGGGGTTATGGCTACACCTTC. This sequence encodes CASSFRGYGYTF. The chain recombines TRBV6-1 with TRBJ1-2; D not resolved. This CDR3 comprises 12 residues. Trimming removed 5 bases at V and 5 bases at J, with 9 bases between. CDR1 MNHNS and CDR2 SASEGT come from the germline V gene.

The genes are TRBV5-1 and TRBJ2-5; 9 bases match TRBD1. The J segment lost 4 bases and the V segment lost 3 bases, leaving 10 bases of the junction unmatched. The CDR3 is 16 amino acids. CDR1 is SGHRS, CDR2 YFSETQ, per germline. In nucleotides, the CDR3 is TGCGCCAGCAGCTCTACAGGGGGCCCTAAAGTAGAGACCCAGTACTTC. Amino acids: CASSSTGGPKVETQYF. Full variable domain (outside the CDR3, taken from reference TRBV5-1 and TRBJ2-5): KAGVTQTPRYLIKTRGQQVTLSCSPISGHRSVSWYQQTPGQGLQFLFEYFSETQRNKGNFPGRFSGRQFSNSRSEMNVSTLELGDSALYLCASSSTGGPKVETQYFGPGTRLLVL.

The count of this clone is one. This rearrangement joins TRBV10-3 to TRBJ2-1, with TRBD2 matching 9 bases. The CDR3 consists of 14 residues. The J segment lost 6 bases and the V segment lost 11 bases, leaving 11 bases of the junction unmatched. Germline V lookup: CDR1 ENHRY, CDR2 SYGVKD. As DNA, the CDR3 is TGTGCCTCCCTAGCGGGGAAAGAGGTCAATGAGCAGTTCTTC. Its translation is CASLAGKEVNEQFF.

This clone was recorded a few times. The DNA for the CDR3 is TGCGCCAGCAGCCAAGGGGCCGGACAGGGCTGGAGCGAGCAGTACTTC. Its translation is CASSQGAGQGWSEQYF. J is TRBJ2-7 and V is TRBV4-1; 8 bases agree with TRBD1. The CDR3 is made up of 16 amino acids. Germline values: CDR1 MGHRA, CDR2 YSYEKL. With 1 base clipped from V and 6 bases from J, the junction kept 11 bases outside the gene matches.

The V gene is TRBV5-1, the J gene TRBJ2-5; 10 nucleotides line up with TRBD2. The CDR3 is 16 amino acids. The V segment lost 0 bases and the J segment 3 bases; nucleotides outside the gene matches: 5. Germline V gives CDR1 SGHRS, CDR2 YFSETQ. As DNA, the CDR3 is TGCGCCAGCAGCTTGGTTGGTAGCGGGGGGAAAGAGACCCAGTACTTC. It encodes CASSLVGSGGKETQYF.

The rearrangement joins TRBV10-2 to TRBJ1-4; no clear D. Germline V gene data show CDR1 as WSHSY and CDR2 as SAAADI. The CDR3 spans 13 residues. Between the trimmed V and J ends, which lost 5 bases and 5 bases, there was a span of 9 bases. CDR3 coding DNA: TGCGCCAGCAGTACAGCTTCAAATGAAAAACTGTTTTTT. As protein: CASSTASNEKLFF.

V is TRBV6-5 and J is TRBJ2-1; 10 bases line up with TRBD2. Germline V CDR1 and CDR2: MNHEY, SVGAGI. The V segment lost 6 bases and the J segment 5 bases; nucleotides outside the gene matches: 7. CDR3 length: 15 residues. The CDR3 DNA reads TGTGCCAGCAGGAAAGCGGGAGGGCGGGACAATGAGCAGTTCTTC. Protein: CASRKAGGRDNEQFF.

The chain employs TRBV30 and TRBJ2-2; TRBD1 aligns across 7 bases. After removal of 7 bases from V and 5 bases from J, the junction contained 7 bases not matched to a gene. In germline, CDR1 is GTSNPN, CDR2 SVGIG (reference sequence). The CDR3 has 13 residues. CDR3 in DNA: TGTGCCTATTCACAGGGGAAAACCGGGGAGCTGTTTTTT. It specifies CAYSQGKTGELFF.

The rearrangement links TRBV30 to TRBJ2-1; TRBD2 matches 9 bases. The CDR3 has 15 amino acids. Per the germline V gene, CDR1 is GTSNPN and CDR2 is SVGIG (reference sequence). With V trimmed by 3 bases and J by 2 bases, 5 bases remained unmatched. The chain's CDR3 is CAWSEASGTYNEQFF. Here the CDR3 DNA reads TGTGCCTGGAGCGAGGCTAGCGGGACCTACAATGAGCAGTTCTTC.

A word on this clone: Other DNA sequences in the sample encode the same CDR3. V gene TRBV10-3 combines with J gene TRBJ2-3; 8 nucleotides match TRBD2. Germline loops: CDR1 ENHRY, CDR2 SYGVKD. V shed 7 bases, J shed 2 bases, and the junction held 8 bases outside the gene matches. This CDR3 region has 15 residues. CDR3 nucleotides: TGTGCCATCACCCCCGAGCGGGGGTCCACAGATACGCAGTATTTT. Its translation is CAITPERGSTDTQYF.

The gene calls are TRBV9 and TRBJ2-1; the D gene could be TRBD1 or TRBD2 (6 bases each). Germline V CDR1 and CDR2: SGDLS, YYNGEE. V was clipped by 4 bases and J by 0 bases, with 14 bases between them. This CDR3 contains 16 residues. CDR3 sequence: CASSPRGTASYNEQFF. DNA of the CDR3: TGTGCCAGCAGCCCTAGGGGGACTGCCTCCTACAATGAGCAGTTCTTC.

Points on this clone: The identical CDR3 is also encoded by other nucleotide sequences in the sample. The chain employs TRBV11-2 and TRBJ1-2, with 7 bases identical to TRBD1. The CDR3 runs 13 residues. V was clipped by 5 bases and J by 1 base; unmatched bases: 1. The germline V gene encodes CDR1 SGHAT and CDR2 FQNNGV. CDR3 residues: CASSRDSNYGYTF. The CDR3 bases are TGTGCCAGCAGCCGGGACAGTAACTATGGCTACACCTTC.